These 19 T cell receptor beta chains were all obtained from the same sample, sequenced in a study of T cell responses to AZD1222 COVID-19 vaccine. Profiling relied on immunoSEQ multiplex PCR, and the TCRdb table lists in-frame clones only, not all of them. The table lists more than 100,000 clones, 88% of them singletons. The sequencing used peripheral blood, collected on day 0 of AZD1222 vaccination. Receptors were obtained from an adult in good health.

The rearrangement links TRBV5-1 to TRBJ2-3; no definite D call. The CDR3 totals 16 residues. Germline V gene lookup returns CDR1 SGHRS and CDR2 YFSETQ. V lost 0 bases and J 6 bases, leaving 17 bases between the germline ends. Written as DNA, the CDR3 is TGCGCCAGCAGCTTGGTGCGTATTGCGCTAAGGGATACGCAGTATTTT. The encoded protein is CASSLVRIALRDTQYF.

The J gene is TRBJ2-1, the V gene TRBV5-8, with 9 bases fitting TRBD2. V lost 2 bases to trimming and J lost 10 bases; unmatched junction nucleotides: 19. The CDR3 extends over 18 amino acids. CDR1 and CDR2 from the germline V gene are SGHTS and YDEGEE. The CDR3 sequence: CASSFAGTSSSEGGEQFF. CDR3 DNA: TGTGCCAGCAGCTTTGCGGGGACTAGCTCTTCCGAGGGGGGCGAGCAGTTCTTC.

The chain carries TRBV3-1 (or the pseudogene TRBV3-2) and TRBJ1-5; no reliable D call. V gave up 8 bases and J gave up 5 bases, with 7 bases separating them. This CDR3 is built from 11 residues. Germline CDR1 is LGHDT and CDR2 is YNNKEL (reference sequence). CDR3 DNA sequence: TGTGCCAGCGGCCCGGATCAGCCCCAGCATTTT. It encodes CASGPDQPQHF.

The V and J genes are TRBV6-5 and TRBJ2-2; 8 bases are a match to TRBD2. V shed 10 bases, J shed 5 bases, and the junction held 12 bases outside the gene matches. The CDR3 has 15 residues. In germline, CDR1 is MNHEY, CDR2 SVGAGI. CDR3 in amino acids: CATVPGGRDTGELFF. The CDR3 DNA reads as TGTGCCACCGTTCCGGGGGGGCGCGATACCGGGGAGCTGTTTTTT.

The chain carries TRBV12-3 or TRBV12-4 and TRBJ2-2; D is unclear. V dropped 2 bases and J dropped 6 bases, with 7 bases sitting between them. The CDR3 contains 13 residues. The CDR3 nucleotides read TGTGCCAGCAGTTTAATGTGGGCCGGGGAGCTGTTTTTT. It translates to CASSLMWAGELFF.

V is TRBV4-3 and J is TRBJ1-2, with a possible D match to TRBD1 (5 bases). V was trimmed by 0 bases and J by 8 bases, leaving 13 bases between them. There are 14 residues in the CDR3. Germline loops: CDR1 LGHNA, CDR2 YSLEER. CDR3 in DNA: TGCGCCAGCAGCCAAGATAGGGGTAGCGGGGGCTACACCTTC. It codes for CASSQDRGSGGYTF.

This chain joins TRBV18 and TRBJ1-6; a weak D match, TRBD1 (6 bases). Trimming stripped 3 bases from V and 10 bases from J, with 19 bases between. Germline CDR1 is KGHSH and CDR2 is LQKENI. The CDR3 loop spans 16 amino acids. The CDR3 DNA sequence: TGTGCCAGCTCACCGAGGGAGGGACAAAGAGGATCACCCCTCCACTTT. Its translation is CASSPREGQRGSPLHF.

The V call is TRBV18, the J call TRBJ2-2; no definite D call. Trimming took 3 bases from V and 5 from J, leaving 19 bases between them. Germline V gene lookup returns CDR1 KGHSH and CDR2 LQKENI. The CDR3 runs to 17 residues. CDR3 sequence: CASSPGNRAGRTGELFF. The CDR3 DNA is TGTGCCAGCTCACCCGGAAACCGAGCTGGTAGGACCGGGGAGCTGTTTTTT.

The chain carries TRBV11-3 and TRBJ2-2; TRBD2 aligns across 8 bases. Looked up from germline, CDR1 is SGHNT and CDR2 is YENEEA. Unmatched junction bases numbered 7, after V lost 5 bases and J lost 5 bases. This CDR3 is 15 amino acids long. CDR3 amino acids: CASSVLAEGTGELFF. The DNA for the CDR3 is TGTGCCAGCAGCGTACTAGCGGAGGGAACCGGGGAGCTGTTTTTT.

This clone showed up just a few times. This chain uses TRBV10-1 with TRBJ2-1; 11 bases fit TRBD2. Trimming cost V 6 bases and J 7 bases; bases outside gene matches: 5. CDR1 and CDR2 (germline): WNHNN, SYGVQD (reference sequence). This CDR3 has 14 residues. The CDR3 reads CASSSGTSGNEQFF. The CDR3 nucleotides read TGCGCCAGCAGCTCCGGGACTAGCGGTAATGAGCAGTTCTTC.

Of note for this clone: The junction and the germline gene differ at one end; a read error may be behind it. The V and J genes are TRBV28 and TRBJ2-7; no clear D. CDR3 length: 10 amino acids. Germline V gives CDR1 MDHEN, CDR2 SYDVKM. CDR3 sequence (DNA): TGTGCCAGCAGTTCCGCCGGGTTGAACTTC. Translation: CASSSAGLNF. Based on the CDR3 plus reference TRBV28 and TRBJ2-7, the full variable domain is DVKVTQSSRYLVKRTGEKVFLECVQDMDHENMFWYRQDPGLGLRLIYFSYDVKMKEKGDIPEGYSVSREKKERFSLILESASTNQTSMYLCASSSAGLNFGPGTRLTVT.

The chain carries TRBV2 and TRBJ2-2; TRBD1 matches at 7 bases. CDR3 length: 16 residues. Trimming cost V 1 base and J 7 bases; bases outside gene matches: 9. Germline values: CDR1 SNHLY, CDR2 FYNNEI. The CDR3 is CASSEVVRTGNGELFF. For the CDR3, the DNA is TGTGCCAGCAGTGAAGTTGTTAGGACAGGAAACGGGGAGCTGTTTTTT.

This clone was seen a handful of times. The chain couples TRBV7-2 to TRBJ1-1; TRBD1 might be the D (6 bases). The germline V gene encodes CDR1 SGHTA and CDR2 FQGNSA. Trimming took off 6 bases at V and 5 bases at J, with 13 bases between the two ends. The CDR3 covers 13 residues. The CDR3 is CASSRQAGTEAFF. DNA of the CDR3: TGTGCCAGCAGTAGACAGGCCGGGACTGAAGCTTTCTTT.

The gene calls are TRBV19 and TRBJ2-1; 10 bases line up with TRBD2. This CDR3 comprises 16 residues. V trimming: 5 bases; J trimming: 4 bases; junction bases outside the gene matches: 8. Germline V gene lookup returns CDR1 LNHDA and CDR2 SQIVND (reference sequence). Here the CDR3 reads CASSSGTSAKYNEQFF. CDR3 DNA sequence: TGTGCCAGTAGTTCCGGGACTAGCGCCAAGTACAATGAGCAGTTCTTC. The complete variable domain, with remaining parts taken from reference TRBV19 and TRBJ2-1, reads DGGITQSPKYLFRKEGQNVTLSCEQNLNHDAMYWYRQDPGQGLRLIYYSQIVNDFQKGDIAEGYSVSREKKESFPLTVTSAQKNPTAFYLCASSSGTSAKYNEQFFGPGTRLTVL.

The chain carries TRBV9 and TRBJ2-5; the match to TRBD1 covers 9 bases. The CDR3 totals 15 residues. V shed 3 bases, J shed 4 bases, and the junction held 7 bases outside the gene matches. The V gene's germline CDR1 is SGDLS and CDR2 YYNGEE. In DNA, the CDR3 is TGTGCCAGCAGCGCCCAACAGGGGGCAGGAGAGACCCAGTACTTC. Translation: CASSAQQGAGETQYF.

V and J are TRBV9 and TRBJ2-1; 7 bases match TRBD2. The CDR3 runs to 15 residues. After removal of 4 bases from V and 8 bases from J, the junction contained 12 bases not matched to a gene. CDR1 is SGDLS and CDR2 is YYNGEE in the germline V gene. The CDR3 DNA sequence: TGTGCCAGCAGCTCTGTTACGAGCGGGATTGATGAGCAGTTCTTC. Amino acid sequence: CASSSVTSGIDEQFF. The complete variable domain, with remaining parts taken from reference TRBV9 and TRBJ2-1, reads DSGVTQTPKHLITATGQRVTLRCSPRSGDLSVYWYQQSLDQGLQFLIQYYNGEERAKGNILERFSAQQFPDLHSELNLSSLELGDSALYFCASSSVTSGIDEQFFGPGTRLTVL.

For the CDR3, the DNA is TGTGCCAGCAGTGAAGAGGGGAGCTCCTACAATGAGCAGTTCTTC. Its protein product is CASSEEGSSYNEQFF. This chain connects TRBV2 to TRBJ2-1, with D perhaps matching TRBD1 or TRBD2 (5 bases each). CDR3 length equals 15 residues. V gave up 1 base and J gave up 0 bases, with 7 bases separating them. The germline gives CDR1 SNHLY, CDR2 FYNNEI. Full variable domain (remainder filled in from reference TRBV2 and TRBJ2-1): EPEVTQTPSHQVTQMGQEVILRCVPISNHLYFYWYRQILGQKVEFLVSFYNNEISEKSEIFDDQFSVERPDGSNFTLKIRSTKLEDSAMYFCASSEEGSSYNEQFFGPGTRLTVL.

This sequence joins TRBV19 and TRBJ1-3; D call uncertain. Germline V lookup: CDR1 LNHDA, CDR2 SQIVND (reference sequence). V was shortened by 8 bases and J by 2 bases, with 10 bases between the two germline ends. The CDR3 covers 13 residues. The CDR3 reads CASVETPGNTIYF. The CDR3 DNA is TGTGCCAGTGTGGAGACACCTGGAAACACCATATATTTT.

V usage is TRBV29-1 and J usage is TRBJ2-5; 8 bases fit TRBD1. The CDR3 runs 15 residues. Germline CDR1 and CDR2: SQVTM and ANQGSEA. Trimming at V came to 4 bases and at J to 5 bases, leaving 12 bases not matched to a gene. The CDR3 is CSVAPPRGLQETQYF. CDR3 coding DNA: TGCAGCGTTGCCCCGCCCAGGGGGCTCCAGGAGACCCAGTACTTC.